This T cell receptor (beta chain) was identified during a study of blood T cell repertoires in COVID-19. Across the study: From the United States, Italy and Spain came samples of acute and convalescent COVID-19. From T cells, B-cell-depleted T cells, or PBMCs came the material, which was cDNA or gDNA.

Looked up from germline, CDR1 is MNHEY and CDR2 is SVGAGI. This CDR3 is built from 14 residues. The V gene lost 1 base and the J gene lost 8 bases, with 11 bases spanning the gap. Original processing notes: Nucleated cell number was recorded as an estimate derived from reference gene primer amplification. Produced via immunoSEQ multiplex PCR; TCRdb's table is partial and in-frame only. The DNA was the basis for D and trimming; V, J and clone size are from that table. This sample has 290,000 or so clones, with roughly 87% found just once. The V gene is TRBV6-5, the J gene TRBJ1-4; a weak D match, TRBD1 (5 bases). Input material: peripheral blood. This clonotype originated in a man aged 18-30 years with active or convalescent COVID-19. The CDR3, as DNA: TGTGCCAGCAGTTACTTTACAGGAGGGGAAAAACTGTTTTTT. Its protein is CASSYFTGGEKLFF.